This T cell receptor (beta chain) was sequenced for a study of T cells in women clearing cervical HPV infection. TCR beta CDR3 amplified by multiplex PCR from roughly 1,100 ng genomic DNA. Sequencing was performed with immunoSEQ multiplex PCR; in TCRdb, only in-frame clones are kept and a portion is missing. Its listing shows some 33,000 clones. Comments on this clone: The antigen remains unidentified. Sequencing ends 3 residues short of the CDR3 end; the germline J gene provides the rest.

The CDR3 contains 16 residues. The germline gives CDR1 MNHEY, CDR2 SVGEGT. Findings of the study overall: Each sample's T-cell count was unknown, possibly confounding richness. TRBV6-7 abundance was lower in cases than controls (0.11% versus 0.16%).

This chain links TRBV6-2 or TRBV6-3 with TRBJ2-3, with 8 nucleotides matching TRBD1. Sequencing input: blood buffy coat. The clonotype originates from a woman aged 18-70 years with a cervical HPV16 infection that either progressed to CIN3+ or cleared (not recorded which). The CDR3 loop is CASSYRQGAGNQPQYF. The DNA read from the CDR3 is TGTGCCAGCAGTTATCGGCAGGGGGCGGGCAATCAGCCG.